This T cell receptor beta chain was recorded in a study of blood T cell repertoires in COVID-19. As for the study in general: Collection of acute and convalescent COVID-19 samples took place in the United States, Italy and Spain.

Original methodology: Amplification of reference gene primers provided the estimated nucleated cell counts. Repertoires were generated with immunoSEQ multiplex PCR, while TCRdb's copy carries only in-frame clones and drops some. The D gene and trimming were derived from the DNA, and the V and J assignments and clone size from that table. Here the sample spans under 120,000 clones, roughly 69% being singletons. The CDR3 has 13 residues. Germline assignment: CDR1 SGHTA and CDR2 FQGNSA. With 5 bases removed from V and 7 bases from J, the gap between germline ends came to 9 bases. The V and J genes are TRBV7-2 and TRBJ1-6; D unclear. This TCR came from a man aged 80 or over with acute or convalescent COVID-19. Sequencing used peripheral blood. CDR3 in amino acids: CASSPFLNSPLHF. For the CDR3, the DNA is TGTGCCAGCAGCCCCTTTCTGAATTCACCCCTCCACTTT.